This is a list of T cell receptor beta chains from one sample in a study of beta chain features in type 1 diabetes. Assay: immunoSEQ multiplex PCR; the TCRdb copy retains only in-frame clones and omits some. This sample has about 270,000 clones, with roughly an eighth found just once. The sample consisted of naive CD4+ T cells from blood. The source is a young man with type 1 diabetes. CDR3s include the opening cysteine and the closing phenylalanine or tryptophan. A D gene is named only where the DNA matches it firmly. Expanded clones are given a class, and other clones once, few, many or no size at all.

J gene | V gene | clone size | D gene | CDR3 DNA | CDR3 protein
TRBJ2-1 | TRBV11-1 | NA | NA | TGTGCCAGCAGGGGGGCGGGGCGCGGGAGATCCAATGAGCAGTTCTTC | CASRGAGRGRSNEQFF
TRBJ1-2 | TRBV7-9 | NA | TRBD1 | TGTGCCAGCCTGGGACAGGGAACGTTCTATGGCTACACCTTC | CASLGQGTFYGYTF
TRBJ2-1 | TRBV9 | few | NA | TGTGCCAGCGGACGGGTCGGGGAAGGTGAGCAGTTCTTC | CASGRVGEGEQFF
TRBJ2-1 | TRBV5-1 | NA | TRBD2 | TGCGCCAGCAGCCCAGAGACTAGCGACTACAATGAGCAGTTCTTC | CASSPETSDYNEQFF
TRBJ2-2 | TRBV5-1 | NA | NA | TGCGCCAGCAGCTTGGCGGTAACGAACACCGGGGAGCTGTTTTTT | CASSLAVTNTGELFF
TRBJ2-1 | TRBV6-5 | once | NA | TGTGCCAGCGGGGGCCACAGCCCGACCTACAATGAGCAGTTCTTC | CASGGHSPTYNEQFF
TRBJ2-5 | TRBV15 | NA | TRBD1 | TGTGCCACCAGCCCCCGACAGGGGTTCGACGAGACCCAGTACTTC | CATSPRQGFDETQYF
TRBJ2-1 | TRBV5-1 | few | TRBD1 | TGCGCCAGCAGCTCAACCGCCGGGACAGGGGAGTCCTACAATGAGCAGTTCTTC | CASSSTAGTGESYNEQFF
TRBJ2-5 | TRBV4-2 | NA | TRBD1 | TGTGCCAGCAGCCAAGGGATGGGACAGGGGGTTCGGGAGACCCAGTACTTC | CASSQGMGQGVRETQYF
TRBJ2-1 | TRBV7-2 | few | TRBD2 | TGTGCCAGCAGCTTGGGGTCAGCGGGCGGGAGTTACAATGAGCAGTTCTTC | CASSLGSAGGSYNEQFF
TRBJ2-7 | TRBV25-1 | few | NA | TGTGCCAGCAGTGAATTTGGGAGCGAACCCTACGAGCAGTACTTC | CASSEFGSEPYEQYF
TRBJ2-7 | TRBV7-2 | NA | NA | TGTGCCAGCAGCTTAGTTAAATACGAGCAGTACTTC | CASSLVKYEQYF
TRBJ1-2 | TRBV7-8 | NA | NA | TGTGCCAGCAGCTTACTTTTCCAGGGCGCCGGCACCTTC | CASSLLFQGAGTF
TRBJ1-4 | TRBV29-1 | NA | NA | TGCAGCGTTGCGAGGGCCGAGGAGGAAAAACTGTTTTTT | CSVARAEEEKLFF
TRBJ1-3 | TRBV6-6 | NA | NA | TGTGCCGGCTTTACCGGAAACACCATATATTTT | CAGFTGNTIYF
TRBJ2-2 | TRBV29-1 | few | TRBD1 | TGCAGCGTAGGAGCTGGACAGGGACGGTCCGGGGAGCTGTTTTTT | CSVGAGQGRSGELFF
TRBJ2-1 | TRBV19 | NA | TRBD1 | TGTGCCAGTAGGGGGGGGACAGGGTCCTACAATGAGCAGTTCTTC | CASRGGTGSYNEQFF